The present T cell receptor beta chain was sequenced within a study of shared clonotypes between healthy human individuals. Study-wide points: It was only blood that was sampled, and tissue repertoires likely differ.

Authors' methods: Filtering differed because ImmunoSEQ produced junction-only sequences that carried no quality scores. Sequencing was performed with immunoSEQ multiplex PCR; in TCRdb, only in-frame clones are kept and a portion is missing. V, J and clone size are those of that table, while D and trimming were read from the DNA. The sample has millions of clones; 95% are singletons. Points on this clone: Its antigen is undetermined.

The V segment lost 0 bases and the J segment 7 bases; nucleotides outside the gene matches: 13. There are 16 residues in the CDR3. Sequenced input: naive CD4+ T cells sorted from blood. This sample's subset: CD45RA+ positively selected. This receptor was obtained from a man aged 18 to 30 in good health. The V call is TRBV5-3, the J call TRBJ2-7; 7 bases are shared with TRBD2. TRBV5-3 falls under the ORF class, with uncertain function. The CDR3 DNA reads TGTGCCAGAAGCTTGGGAAAGGCTAGCGGCACGGGAGAGCAGTACTTC. Protein sequence: CARSLGKASGTGEQYF.